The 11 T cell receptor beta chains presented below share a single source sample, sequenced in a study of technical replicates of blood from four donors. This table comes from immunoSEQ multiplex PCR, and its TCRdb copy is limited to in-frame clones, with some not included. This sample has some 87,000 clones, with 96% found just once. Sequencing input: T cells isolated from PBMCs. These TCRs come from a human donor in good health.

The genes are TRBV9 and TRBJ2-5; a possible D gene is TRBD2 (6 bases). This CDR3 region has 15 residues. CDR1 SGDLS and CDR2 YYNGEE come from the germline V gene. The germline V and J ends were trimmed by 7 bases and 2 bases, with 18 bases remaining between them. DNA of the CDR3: TGTGCCAGCGGAAGGGACGGGAGAGCTCAAGAGACCCAGTACTTC. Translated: CASGRDGRAQETQYF.

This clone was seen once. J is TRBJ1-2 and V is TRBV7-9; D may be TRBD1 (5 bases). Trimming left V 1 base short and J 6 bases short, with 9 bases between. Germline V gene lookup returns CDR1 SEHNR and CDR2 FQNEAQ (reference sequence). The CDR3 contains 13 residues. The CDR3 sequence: CASSLEAGNGYTF. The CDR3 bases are TGTGCCAGCAGCTTAGAGGCAGGGAATGGCTACACCTTC.

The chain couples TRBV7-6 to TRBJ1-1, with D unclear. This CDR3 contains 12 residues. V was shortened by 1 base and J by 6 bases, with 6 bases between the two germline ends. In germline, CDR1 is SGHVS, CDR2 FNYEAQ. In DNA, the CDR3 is TGTGCCAGCAGCTTAGGAGAAGCTGAAGCTTTCTTT. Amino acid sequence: CASSLGEAEAFF.

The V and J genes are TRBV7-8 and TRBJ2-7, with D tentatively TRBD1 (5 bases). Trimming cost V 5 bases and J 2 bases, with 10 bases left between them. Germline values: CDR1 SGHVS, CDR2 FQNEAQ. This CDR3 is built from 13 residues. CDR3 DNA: TGTGCCAGCAGCGCGGACATGGCCTACGAGCAGTACTTC. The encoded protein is CASSADMAYEQYF.

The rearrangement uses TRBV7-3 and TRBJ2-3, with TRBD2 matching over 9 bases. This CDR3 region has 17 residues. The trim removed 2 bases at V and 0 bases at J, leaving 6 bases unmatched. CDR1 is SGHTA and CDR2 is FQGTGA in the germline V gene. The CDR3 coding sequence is TGTGCCAGCAGCTTATGGGCTAGCGGGGTTAGCACAGATACGCAGTATTTT. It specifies CASSLWASGVSTDTQYF.

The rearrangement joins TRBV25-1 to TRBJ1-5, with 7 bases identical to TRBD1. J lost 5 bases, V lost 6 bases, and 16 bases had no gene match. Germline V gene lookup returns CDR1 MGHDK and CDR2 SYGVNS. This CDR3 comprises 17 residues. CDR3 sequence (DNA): TGTGCCAGCAGCCCCCGCCCAGGGACAGAGCCATATCAGCCCCAGCATTTT. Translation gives CASSPRPGTEPYQPQHF.

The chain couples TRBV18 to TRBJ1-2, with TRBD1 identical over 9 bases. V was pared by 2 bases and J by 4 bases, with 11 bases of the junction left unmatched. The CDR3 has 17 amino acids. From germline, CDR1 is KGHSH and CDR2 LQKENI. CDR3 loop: CASSPTIEQGAVYGYTF. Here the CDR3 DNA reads TGTGCCAGCTCACCAACGATTGAACAGGGGGCCGTCTATGGCTACACCTTC.

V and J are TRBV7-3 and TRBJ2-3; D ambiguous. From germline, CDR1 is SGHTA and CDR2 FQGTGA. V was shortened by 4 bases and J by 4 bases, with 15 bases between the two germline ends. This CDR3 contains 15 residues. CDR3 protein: CASSSDLGFADTQYF. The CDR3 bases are TGTGCCAGCAGCTCAGACTTAGGATTCGCAGATACGCAGTATTTT.

The chain's CDR3 is CASSEAPGAGANVLTF. In DNA, the CDR3 is TGTGCCAGCAGTGAAGCCCCAGGGGCTGGGGCCAACGTCCTGACTTTC. The chain carries TRBV6-1 and TRBJ2-6, with a weak D call TRBD1 (6 bases). The CDR3 spans 16 residues. Germline V gene sequence: CDR1 MNHNS, CDR2 SASEGT. Trimming left V 0 bases short and J 2 bases short, with 8 bases between.

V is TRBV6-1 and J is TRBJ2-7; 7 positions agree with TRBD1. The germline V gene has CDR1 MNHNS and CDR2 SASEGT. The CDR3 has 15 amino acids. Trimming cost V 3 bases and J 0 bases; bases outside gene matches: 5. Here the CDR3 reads CASSDRDRASYEQYF. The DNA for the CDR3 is TGTGCCAGCAGTGACCGGGACAGAGCCTCCTACGAGCAGTACTTC.

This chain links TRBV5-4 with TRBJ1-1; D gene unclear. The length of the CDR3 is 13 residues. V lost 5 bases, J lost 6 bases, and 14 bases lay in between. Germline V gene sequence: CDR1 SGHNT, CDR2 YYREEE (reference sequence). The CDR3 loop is CASRPVEWAEAFF. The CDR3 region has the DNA TGTGCCAGCAGGCCGGTGGAGTGGGCTGAAGCTTTCTTT.